This T cell receptor (beta chain) was obtained from a study of blood T cell repertoires in COVID-19. Study context: The United States, Italy and Spain were the sources of the acute and convalescent COVID-19 samples. Sources were T cells, B-cell-depleted T cells, or PBMCs; the material itself was cDNA or gDNA.

Original analysis: Nucleated cell counts were estimated from reference gene primer amplification. Here immunoSEQ multiplex PCR was the method, and the copy in TCRdb shows in-frame clones only, minus some. That table furnishes V, J and clone size, whereas the DNA furnished D and trimming. The sample has roughly 200,000 clones, around nine tenths seen once. The CDR3 extends over 15 amino acids. The trim removed 1 base at V and 4 bases at J, leaving 4 bases unmatched. In germline, CDR1 is MGHRA, CDR2 YSYEKL. Sequencing was performed on peripheral blood. This TCR derives from a man aged 18 to 30 with active or convalescent COVID-19. The chain links TRBV4-1 to TRBJ1-2, with 9 bases identical to TRBD1. The CDR3 coding sequence is TGCGCCAGCAGCCAAGCGGGACAGGGCTTCTATGGCTACACCTTC. Translation: CASSQAGQGFYGYTF.